The source of this T cell receptor (beta chain) is a study of PD-1 blockade in classical Hodgkin lymphoma. Looking at the study overall: Nivolumab was administered to patients intravenously at 3 mg/kg every 2 weeks. Study results and limitations: Nothing has yet pinned down what causes the repertoire differences, possibly disease activity or prior therapy. Patients starting nivolumab under 1 year after ASCT were excluded. According to reports, newly diagnosed patients had lower baseline TCR diversity than healthy donors, and relapsed/refractory patients had lower baseline TCR diversity still.

The CDR3 extends over 14 amino acids. Germline V CDR1 and CDR2: LGHNA, YNFKEQ. Trimming pared 1 base from V and 10 bases from J, leaving 14 bases between. Generated by immunoSEQ multiplex PCR, the TCRdb table keeps only in-frame clones and is missing some. The table has around 42,000 clones, around two thirds seen once; the top ten hold 3%. Exposure to brentuximab vedotin varied, and each patient had relapsed following autologous stem cell transplantation. A word on this clone: Its antigen is still unknown.

The material sequenced was peripheral blood mononuclear cells (PBMCs), taken at baseline. The chain couples TRBV4-2 to TRBJ2-1; tentatively, D is TRBD1 (5 bases). The TCR comes from a human donor with classical Hodgkin lymphoma. The CDR3 coding sequence is TGTGCCAGCAGCCAAGCCGGCTCCAGGGTAGAGCAGTTCTTC. Its translation: CASSQAGSRVEQFF.